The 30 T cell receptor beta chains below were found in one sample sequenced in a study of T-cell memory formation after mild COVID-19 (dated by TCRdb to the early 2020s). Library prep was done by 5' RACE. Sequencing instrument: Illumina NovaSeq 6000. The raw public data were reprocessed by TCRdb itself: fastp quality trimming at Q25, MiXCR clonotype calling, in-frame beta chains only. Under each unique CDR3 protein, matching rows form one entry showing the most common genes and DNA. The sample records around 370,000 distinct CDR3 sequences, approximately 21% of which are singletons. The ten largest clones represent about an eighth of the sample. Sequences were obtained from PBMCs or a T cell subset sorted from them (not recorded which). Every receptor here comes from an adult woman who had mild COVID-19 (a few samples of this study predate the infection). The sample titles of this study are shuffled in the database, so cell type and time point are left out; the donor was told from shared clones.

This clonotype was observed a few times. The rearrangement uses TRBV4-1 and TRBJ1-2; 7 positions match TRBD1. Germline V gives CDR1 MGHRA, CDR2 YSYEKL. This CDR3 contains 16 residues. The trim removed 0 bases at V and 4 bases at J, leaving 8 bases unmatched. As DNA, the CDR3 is TGCGCCAGCAGCCAAGATCGGGCAGGGGGGGGCTATGGCTACACCTTC. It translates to CASSQDRAGGGYGYTF.

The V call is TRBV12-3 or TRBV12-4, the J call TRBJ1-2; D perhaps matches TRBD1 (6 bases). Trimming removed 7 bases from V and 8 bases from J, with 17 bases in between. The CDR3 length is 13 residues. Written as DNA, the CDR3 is TGTGCCAGCAAAAAACAGGGAATCTACGGCTACACCTTC. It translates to CASKKQGIYGYTF.

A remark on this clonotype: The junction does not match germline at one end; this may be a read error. CDR3 residues: CASSMRGGTTDPQYF. CDR3 nucleotide sequence: TGTGCCAGTAGTATGCGGGGGGGAACGACAGATCCGCAGTATTTT. The chain combines TRBV19 with TRBJ2-3; TRBD2 agrees at 9 bases. The CDR3 is made up of 15 amino acids. Germline-derived CDR1 and CDR2 are LNHDA and SQIVND (reference sequence).

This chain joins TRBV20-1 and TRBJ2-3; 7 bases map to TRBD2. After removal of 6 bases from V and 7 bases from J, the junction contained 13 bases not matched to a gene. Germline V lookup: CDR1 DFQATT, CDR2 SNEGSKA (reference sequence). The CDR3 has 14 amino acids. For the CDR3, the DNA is TGCAGTGCGAAACCTAGCGGCCCCACTTATACGCAGTATTTT. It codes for CSAKPSGPTYTQYF.

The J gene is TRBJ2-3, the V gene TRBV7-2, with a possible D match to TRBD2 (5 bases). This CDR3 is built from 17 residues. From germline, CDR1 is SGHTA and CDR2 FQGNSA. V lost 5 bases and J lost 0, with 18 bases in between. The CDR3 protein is CASSVPKSGPSTDTQYF. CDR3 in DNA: TGTGCCAGCAGCGTACCAAAGAGCGGACCTAGCACAGATACGCAGTATTTT.

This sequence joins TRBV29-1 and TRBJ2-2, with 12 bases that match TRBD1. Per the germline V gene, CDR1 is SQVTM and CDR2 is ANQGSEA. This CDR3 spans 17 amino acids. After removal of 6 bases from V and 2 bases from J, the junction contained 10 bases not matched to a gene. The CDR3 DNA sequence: TGCAGCGTGACCGGGACAGGGGGCCCCTTCAACACCGGGGAGCTGTTTTTT. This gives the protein CSVTGTGGPFNTGELFF.

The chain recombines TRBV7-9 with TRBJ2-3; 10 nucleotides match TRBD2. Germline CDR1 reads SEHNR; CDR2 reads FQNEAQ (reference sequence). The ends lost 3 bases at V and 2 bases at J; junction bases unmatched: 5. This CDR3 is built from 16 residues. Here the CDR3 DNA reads TGTGCCAGCAGCTTTCAGCGGGAGGGCCCCACAGATACGCAGTATTTT. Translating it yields CASSFQREGPTDTQYF.

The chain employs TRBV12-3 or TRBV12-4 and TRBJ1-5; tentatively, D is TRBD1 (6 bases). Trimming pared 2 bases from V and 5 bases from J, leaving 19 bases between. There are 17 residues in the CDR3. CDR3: CASSLRPRPRGDQPQHF. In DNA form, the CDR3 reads TGTGCCAGCAGTTTACGCCCCCGACCCAGGGGAGATCAGCCCCAGCATTTT.

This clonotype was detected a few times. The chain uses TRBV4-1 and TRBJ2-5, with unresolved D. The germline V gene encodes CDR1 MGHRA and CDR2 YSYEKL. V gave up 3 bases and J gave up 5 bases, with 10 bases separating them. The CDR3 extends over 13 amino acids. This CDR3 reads CASSQATYETQYF. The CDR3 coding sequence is TGCGCCAGCAGCCAGGCCACGTATGAGACCCAGTACTTC.

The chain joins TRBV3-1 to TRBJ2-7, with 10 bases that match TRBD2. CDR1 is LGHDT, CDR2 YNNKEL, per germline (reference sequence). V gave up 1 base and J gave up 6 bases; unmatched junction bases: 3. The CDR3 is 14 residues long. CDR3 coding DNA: TGTGCCAGCAGCCAAGTAAGCGGGAGGGCCGAGCAGTACTTC. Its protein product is CASSQVSGRAEQYF.

Here the CDR3 reads CSVEFGFGTEAFF. The CDR3 region has the DNA TGCAGCGTTGAGTTTGGGTTCGGCACTGAAGCTTTCTTT. The rearrangement joins TRBV29-1 to TRBJ1-1; no definite D call. The ends were cut back, 3 bases at V and 4 bases at J, with 12 bases in the middle. This CDR3 spans 13 amino acids. From germline, CDR1 is SQVTM and CDR2 ANQGSEA.

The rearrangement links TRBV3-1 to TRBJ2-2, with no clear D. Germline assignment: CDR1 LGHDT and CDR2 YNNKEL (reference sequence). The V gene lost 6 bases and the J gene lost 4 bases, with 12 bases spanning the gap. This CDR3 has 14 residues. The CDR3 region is CASSPTELTGELFF. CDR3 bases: TGTGCCAGCAGTCCGACGGAGCTCACCGGGGAGCTGTTTTTT.

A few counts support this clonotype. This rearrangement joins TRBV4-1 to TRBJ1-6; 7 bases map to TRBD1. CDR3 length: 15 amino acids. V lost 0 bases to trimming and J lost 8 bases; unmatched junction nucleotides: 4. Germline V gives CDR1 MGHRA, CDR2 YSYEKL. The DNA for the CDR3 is TGCGCCAGCAGCCAAGATCGCGGACAGGATTCACCCCTCCACTTT. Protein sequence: CASSQDRGQDSPLHF.

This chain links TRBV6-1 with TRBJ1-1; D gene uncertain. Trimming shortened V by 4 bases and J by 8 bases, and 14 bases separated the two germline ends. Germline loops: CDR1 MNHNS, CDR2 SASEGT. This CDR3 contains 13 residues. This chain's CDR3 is CASSGQLGWEAFF. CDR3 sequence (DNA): TGTGCCAGCAGTGGCCAGTTGGGTTGGGAAGCTTTCTTT.

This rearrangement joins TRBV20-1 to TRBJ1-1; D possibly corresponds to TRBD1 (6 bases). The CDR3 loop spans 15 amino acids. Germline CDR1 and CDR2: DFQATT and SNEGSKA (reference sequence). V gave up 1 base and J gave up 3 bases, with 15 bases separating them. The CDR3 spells CSARVLGGADTEAFF. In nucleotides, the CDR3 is TGCAGTGCTAGAGTATTAGGGGGAGCGGACACTGAAGCTTTCTTT.

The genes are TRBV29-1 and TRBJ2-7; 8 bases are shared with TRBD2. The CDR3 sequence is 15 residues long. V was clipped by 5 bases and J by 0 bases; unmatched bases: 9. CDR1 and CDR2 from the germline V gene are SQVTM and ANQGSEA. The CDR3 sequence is CSVKAQRESSYEQYF. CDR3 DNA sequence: TGCAGCGTTAAAGCCCAGCGGGAGAGCTCCTACGAGCAGTACTTC.

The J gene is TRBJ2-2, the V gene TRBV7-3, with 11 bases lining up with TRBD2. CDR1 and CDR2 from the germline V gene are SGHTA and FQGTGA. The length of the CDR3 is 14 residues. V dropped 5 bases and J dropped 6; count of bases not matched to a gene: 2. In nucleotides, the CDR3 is TGTGCCAGCAGCGGGGGACTAGCGGCCGGGGAGCTGTTTTTT. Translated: CASSGGLAAGELFF.

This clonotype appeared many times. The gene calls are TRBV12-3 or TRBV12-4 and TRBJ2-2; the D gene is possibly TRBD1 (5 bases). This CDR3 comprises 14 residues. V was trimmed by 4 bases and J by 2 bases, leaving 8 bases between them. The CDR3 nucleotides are TGTGCCAGCAGTTGGACAACTAACACCGGGGAGCTGTTTTTT. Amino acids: CASSWTTNTGELFF.

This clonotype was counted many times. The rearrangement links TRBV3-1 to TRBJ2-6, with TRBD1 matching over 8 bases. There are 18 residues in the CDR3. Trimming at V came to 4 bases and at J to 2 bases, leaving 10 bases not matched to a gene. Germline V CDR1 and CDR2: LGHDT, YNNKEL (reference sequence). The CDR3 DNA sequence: TGTGCCAGCAGCCCCTTTGGCAGGGGGCGGACTGGGGCCAACGTCCTGACTTTC. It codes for CASSPFGRGRTGANVLTF.

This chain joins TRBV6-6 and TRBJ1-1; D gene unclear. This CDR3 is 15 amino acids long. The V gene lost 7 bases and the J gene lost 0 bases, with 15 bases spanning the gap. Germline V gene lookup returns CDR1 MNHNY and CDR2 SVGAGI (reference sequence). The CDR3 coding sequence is TGTGCCAGCATCACGACACAAGCCATGAACACTGAAGCTTTCTTT. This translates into CASITTQAMNTEAFF.

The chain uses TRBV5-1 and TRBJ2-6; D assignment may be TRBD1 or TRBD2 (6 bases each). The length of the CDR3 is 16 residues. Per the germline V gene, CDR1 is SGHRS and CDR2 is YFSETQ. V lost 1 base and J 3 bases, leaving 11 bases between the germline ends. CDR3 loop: CASSLTGAGGANVLTF. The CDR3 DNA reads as TGCGCCAGCAGCTTGACGGGGGCAGGTGGGGCCAACGTCCTGACTTTC.

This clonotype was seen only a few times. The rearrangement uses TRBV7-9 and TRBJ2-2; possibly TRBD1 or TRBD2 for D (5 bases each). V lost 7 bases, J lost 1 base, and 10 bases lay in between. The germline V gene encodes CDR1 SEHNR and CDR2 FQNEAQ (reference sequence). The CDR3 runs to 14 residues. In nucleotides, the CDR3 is TGTGCCAGCATGTGGGGGAAGAACACCGGGGAGCTGTTTTTT. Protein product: CASMWGKNTGELFF.

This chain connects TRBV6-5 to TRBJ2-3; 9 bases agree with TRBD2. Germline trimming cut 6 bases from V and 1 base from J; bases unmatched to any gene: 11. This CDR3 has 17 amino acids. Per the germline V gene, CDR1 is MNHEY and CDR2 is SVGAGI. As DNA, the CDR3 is TGTGCCAGCAGCCCCCGCTTGCTAGCGGGACGCACAGATACGCAGTATTTT. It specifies CASSPRLLAGRTDTQYF.

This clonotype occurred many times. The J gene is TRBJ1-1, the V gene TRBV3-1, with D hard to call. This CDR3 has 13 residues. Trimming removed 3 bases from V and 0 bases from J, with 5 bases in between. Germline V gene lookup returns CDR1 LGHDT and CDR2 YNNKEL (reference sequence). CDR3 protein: CASSQGMNTEAFF. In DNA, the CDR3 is TGTGCCAGCAGCCAGGGTATGAACACTGAAGCTTTCTTT. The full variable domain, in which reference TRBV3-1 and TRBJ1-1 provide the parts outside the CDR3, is DTAVSQTPKYLVTQMGNDKSIKCEQNLGHDTMYWYKQDSKKFLKIMFSYNNKELIINETVPNRFSPKSPDKAHLNLHINSLELGDSAVYFCASSQGMNTEAFFGQGTRLTVV.

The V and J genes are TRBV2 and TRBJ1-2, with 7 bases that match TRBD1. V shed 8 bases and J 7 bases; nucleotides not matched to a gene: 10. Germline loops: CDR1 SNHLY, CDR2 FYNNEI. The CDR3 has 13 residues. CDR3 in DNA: TGTGCCAGCGGCCGGGACAAGGGGGCTGGCTACACCTTC. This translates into CASGRDKGAGYTF.

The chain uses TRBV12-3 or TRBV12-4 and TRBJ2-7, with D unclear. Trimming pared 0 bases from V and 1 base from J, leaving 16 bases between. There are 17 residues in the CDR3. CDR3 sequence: CASSLAAFGKGSYEQYF. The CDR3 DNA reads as TGTGCCAGCAGTTTAGCGGCGTTCGGAAAGGGATCCTACGAGCAGTACTTC.

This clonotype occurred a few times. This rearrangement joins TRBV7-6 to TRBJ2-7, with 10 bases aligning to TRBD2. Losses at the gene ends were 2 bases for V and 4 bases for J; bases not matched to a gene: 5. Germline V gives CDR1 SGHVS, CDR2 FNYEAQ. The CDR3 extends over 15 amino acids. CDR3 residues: CASSLYSGGAYEQYF. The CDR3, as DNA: TGTGCCAGCAGCTTATACAGCGGGGGGGCTTACGAGCAGTACTTC.

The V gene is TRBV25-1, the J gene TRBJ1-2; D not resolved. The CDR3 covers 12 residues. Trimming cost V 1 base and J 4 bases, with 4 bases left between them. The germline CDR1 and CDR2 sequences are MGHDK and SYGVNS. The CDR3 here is CASSESGYGYTF. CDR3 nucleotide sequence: TGTGCCAGCAGTGAATCGGGCTATGGCTACACCTTC.

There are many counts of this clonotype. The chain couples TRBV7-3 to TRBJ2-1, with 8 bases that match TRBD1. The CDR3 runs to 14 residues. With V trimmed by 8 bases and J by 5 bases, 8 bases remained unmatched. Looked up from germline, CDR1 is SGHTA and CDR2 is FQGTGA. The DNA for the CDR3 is TGTGCCAGCGGTGAGACAGGGGTGGACAATGAGCAGTTCTTC. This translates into CASGETGVDNEQFF.

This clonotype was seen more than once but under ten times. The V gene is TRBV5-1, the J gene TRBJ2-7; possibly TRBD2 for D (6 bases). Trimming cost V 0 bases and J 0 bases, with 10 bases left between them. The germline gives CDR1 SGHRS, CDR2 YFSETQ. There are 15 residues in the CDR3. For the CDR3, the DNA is TGCGCCAGCAGCTTGGACGCGGGACCCTCCTACGAGCAGTACTTC. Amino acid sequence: CASSLDAGPSYEQYF.